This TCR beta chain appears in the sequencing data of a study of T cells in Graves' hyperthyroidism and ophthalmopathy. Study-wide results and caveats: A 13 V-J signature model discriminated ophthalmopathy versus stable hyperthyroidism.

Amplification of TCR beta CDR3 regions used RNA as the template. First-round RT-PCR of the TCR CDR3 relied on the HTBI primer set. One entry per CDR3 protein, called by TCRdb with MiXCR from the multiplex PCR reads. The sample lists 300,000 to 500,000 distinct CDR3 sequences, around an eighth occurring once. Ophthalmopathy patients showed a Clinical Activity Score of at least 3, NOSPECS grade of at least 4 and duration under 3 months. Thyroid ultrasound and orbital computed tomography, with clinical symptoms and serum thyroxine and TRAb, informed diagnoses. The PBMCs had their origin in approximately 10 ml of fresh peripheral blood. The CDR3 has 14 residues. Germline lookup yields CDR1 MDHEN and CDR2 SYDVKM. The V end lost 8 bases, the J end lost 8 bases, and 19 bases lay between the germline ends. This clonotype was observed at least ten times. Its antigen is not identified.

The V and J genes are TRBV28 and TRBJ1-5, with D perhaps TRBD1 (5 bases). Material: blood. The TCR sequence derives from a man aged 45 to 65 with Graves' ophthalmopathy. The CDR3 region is CASGGGRGIKPQHF. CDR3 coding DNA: TGTGCCAGCGGCGGGGGAAGAGGGATTAAGCCCCAGCATTTT. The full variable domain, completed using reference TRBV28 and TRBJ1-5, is DVKVTQSSRYLVKRTGEKVFLECVQDMDHENMFWYRQDPGLGLRLIYFSYDVKMKEKGDIPEGYSVSREKKERFSLILESASTNQTSMYLCASGGGRGIKPQHFGDGTRLSIL.